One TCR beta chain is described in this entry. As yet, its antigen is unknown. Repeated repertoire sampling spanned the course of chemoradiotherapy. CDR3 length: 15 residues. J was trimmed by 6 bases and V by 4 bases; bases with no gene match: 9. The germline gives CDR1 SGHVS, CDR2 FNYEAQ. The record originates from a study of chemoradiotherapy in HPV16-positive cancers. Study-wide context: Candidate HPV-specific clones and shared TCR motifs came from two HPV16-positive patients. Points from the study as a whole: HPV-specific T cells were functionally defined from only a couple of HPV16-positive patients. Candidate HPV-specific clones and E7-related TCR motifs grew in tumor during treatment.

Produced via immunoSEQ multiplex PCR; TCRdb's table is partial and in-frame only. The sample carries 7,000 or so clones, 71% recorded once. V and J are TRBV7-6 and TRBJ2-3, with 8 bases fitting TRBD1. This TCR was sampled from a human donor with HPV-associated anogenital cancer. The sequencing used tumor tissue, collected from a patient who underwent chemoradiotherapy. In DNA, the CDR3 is TGTGCCAGCAGCTACCCAGGGGGCGCGGCGGATACGCAGTATTTT. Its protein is CASSYPGGAADTQYF.